These 3 T cell receptor beta chains came from one sample sequenced in a study of blood T cell repertoires in COVID-19. The protocol was immunoSEQ multiplex PCR, while the TCRdb copy is restricted to in-frame clones and leaves out a portion. There are around 160,000 clones in the sample; around nine tenths occur only once, and 2% to 2.5% lies in the top ten. The sample comprised peripheral blood. These receptors all stem from a human donor in a cohort sampled during active COVID-19.

The chain is built from TRBV29-1 and TRBJ2-1, with 10 nucleotides matching TRBD2. V dropped 7 bases and J dropped 4; count of bases not matched to a gene: 10. Germline loops: CDR1 SQVTM, CDR2 ANQGSEA. CDR3 length: 15 residues. CDR3 amino acids: CSAELASGRYNEQFF. In nucleotides, the CDR3 is TGCAGCGCCGAGTTGGCTAGCGGGAGATACAATGAGCAGTTCTTC.

As concerns this clone: The junction does not match germline at one end; this may be a read error. The chain joins TRBV2 to TRBJ2-7; 10 nucleotides match TRBD1. The CDR3 consists of 12 residues. Germline assignment: CDR1 SNHLY and CDR2 FYNNEI. The CDR3 DNA sequence: TGTGCCAGTGACCGGGACAGGGGAGTTTCCAACTTC. Residues: CASDRDRGVSNF.

The CDR3 here is CASSLPGPYEQYF. The DNA for the CDR3 is TGTGCCAGCAGTTTGCCAGGGCCCTACGAGCAGTACTTC. The J gene is TRBJ2-7, the V gene TRBV28; maybe TRBD1 (5 bases). Between the trimmed V and J ends, which lost 3 bases and 2 bases, there was a span of 8 bases. CDR1 is MDHEN and CDR2 is SYDVKM in the germline V gene. CDR3 length equals 13 residues.